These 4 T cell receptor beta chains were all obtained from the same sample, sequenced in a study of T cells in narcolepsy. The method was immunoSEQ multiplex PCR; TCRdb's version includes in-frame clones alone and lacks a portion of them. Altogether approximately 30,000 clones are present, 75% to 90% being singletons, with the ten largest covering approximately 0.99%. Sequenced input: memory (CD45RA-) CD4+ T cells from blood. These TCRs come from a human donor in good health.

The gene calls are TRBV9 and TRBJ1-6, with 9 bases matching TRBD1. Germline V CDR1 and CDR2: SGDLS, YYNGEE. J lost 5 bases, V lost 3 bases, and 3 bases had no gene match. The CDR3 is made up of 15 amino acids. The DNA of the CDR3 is TGTGCCAGCAGCGGCGGGACAGGGAATAATTCACCCCTCCACTTT. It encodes CASSGGTGNNSPLHF.

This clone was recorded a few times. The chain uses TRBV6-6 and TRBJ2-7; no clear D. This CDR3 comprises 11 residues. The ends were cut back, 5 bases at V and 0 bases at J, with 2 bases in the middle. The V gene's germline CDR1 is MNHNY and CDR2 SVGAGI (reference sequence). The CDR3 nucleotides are TGTGCCAGCAGTGCCTCCTACGAGCAGTACTTC. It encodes CASSASYEQYF.

CDR3 bases: TGTGCCAGCAGCTTGGCCACGGGTAATGAGCAGTTCTTC. This gives the protein CASSLATGNEQFF. This chain connects TRBV5-4 to TRBJ2-1; D not certain. The V end was cut by 0 bases, the J end by 7 bases, with 8 bases between. The CDR3 spans 13 residues. Per germline, CDR1 SGHNT and CDR2 YYREEE (reference sequence).

The CDR3 DNA follows: TGTGCCAGCAGCCTACTGACTTTAGCGGGAGGGGAGACCCAGTACTTC. Protein product: CASSLLTLAGGETQYF. The chain uses TRBV5-4 and TRBJ2-5, with 11 bases that match TRBD2. The CDR3 sequence is 16 residues long. V trimming: 4 bases; J trimming: 5 bases; junction bases outside the gene matches: 10. Germline CDR1 and CDR2: SGHNT and YYREEE (reference sequence).